These 2 T cell receptor beta chains were sequenced from one sample in a study of neurological immune-mediated disorders. Using its own MiXCR run on the 5' RACE reads, TCRdb lists one record per CDR3 protein. The sample yields tens of thousands of distinct CDR3 sequences, 11% seen once. Sequencing was carried out using PBMCs. The receptors derive from a man between 60 and 70 years old in good health.

This clonotype was counted ten times or more. This chain joins TRBV27 and TRBJ2-2; D uncertain. The V end lost 3 bases, the J end lost 1 base, and 9 bases lay between the germline ends. This CDR3 region has 15 residues. Germline CDR1 MNHEY, CDR2 SMNVEV (reference sequence). CDR3 in DNA: TGTGCCAGCAGTTTTGCGGCCCTGAACACCGGGGAGCTGTTTTTT. It specifies CASSFAALNTGELFF.

The gene calls are TRBV10-3 and TRBJ2-2, with unresolved D. The V end was cut by 10 bases, the J end by 5 bases, with 11 bases between. CDR3 size: 12 residues. The germline gives CDR1 ENHRY, CDR2 SYGVKD. Here the CDR3 reads CANQAWTGELFF. Written as DNA, the CDR3 is TGTGCCAACCAAGCGTGGACCGGGGAGCTGTTTTTT.